The entry below gives a single TCR beta chain sequence along with its context. Its specificity is unknown. CDR1 and CDR2 from the germline V gene are MRHNA and SNTAGT. Trimming removed 2 bases from V and 1 base from J, with 11 bases in between. The CDR3 extends over 15 amino acids. This record comes from a study of shared clonotypes between healthy human individuals. In the study overall: Three plates were used per donor for CD4 naive, three for CD4 memory, two for CD8 naive and one for CD8 memory.

Libraries were prepared by immunoSEQ multiplex PCR; TCRdb keeps only in-frame clonotypes and omits some of them. The sample includes some 660,000 clones, roughly 72% of them seen just once. The study's findings and limits: Larger estimated richness was generally recorded for naive subsets relative to memory subsets.

Sequencing was done on a sample of memory CD4+ T cells sorted from blood. As to subset: CD45RA-negative fraction. The TCR originated in a woman in her 30s in good health. The V call is TRBV6-4, the J call TRBJ1-2; D perhaps matches TRBD1 (5 bases). CDR3 sequence (DNA): TGTGCCAGCAGTGACGGAACAGGTTTTAACTATGGCTACACCTTC. It translates to CASSDGTGFNYGYTF.